The sequence of this T cell receptor (beta chain) was determined in a study of blood T cell repertoires in COVID-19. About the study: Italy, Spain and the United States were the sources of the convalescent and acute COVID-19 samples.

As processed by the authors: Amplification of reference gene primers provided the estimated nucleated cell counts. Assay used: immunoSEQ multiplex PCR; TCRdb lists only in-frame clones, some missing. That table is the source of V, J and clone size, and D and trimming were worked out from the DNA. The repertoire holds over 85,000 clones, approximately 80% seen once, with just under 25% in the top ten. Trimming removed 6 bases at V and 5 bases at J, with 10 bases between. The CDR3 sequence is 12 residues long. Germline CDR1 is SNHLY and CDR2 is FYNNEI. This clone has a single count. Sequencing used peripheral blood. The origin of this receptor is a man aged 60 to 69 with acute or convalescent COVID-19. The rearrangement uses TRBV2 and TRBJ2-5, with D possibly matching TRBD2 (6 bases). The CDR3 spells CASRSSGETQYF. CDR3 DNA: TGTGCCAGCAGGTCGAGCGGGGAGACCCAGTACTTC.